Listed here are 28 T cell receptor beta chains from one sample, sequenced in a study of radiotherapy plus CTLA-4 blockade in lung cancer. Repertoires were generated with immunoSEQ multiplex PCR, while TCRdb's copy carries only in-frame clones and drops some. The repertoire holds some 45,000 clones, roughly four fifths seen once, with roughly 7.6% in the top ten. The starting material was peripheral blood, obtained from a patient treated with radiotherapy plus ipilimumab. These receptors were collected from a human donor with non-small cell lung cancer who had stable disease on radiotherapy plus ipilimumab.

J is TRBJ2-1 and V is TRBV28; D perhaps matches TRBD2 (6 bases). The V and J ends lost 11 bases and 4 bases respectively, with 9 bases between them. This CDR3 has 11 residues. Germline V gene sequence: CDR1 MDHEN, CDR2 SYDVKM. The CDR3 sequence is CASREYNEQFF. CDR3 bases: TGTGCCTCCCGGGAGTACAATGAGCAGTTCTTC.

The chain couples TRBV6-5 to TRBJ1-2, with D maybe TRBD1 (6 bases). Trimming stripped 0 bases from V and 5 bases from J, with 10 bases between. Germline CDR1 is MNHEY and CDR2 is SVGAGI. This CDR3 spans 14 amino acids. CDR3 protein: CASSYSKQGYGYTF. CDR3 coding DNA: TGTGCCAGCAGTTACTCGAAACAGGGATATGGCTACACCTTC.

The rearrangement joins TRBV19 to TRBJ1-2; unclear D gene. The CDR3 totals 14 residues. CDR1 and CDR2 from the germline V gene are LNHDA and SQIVND (reference sequence). Trimming removed 2 bases from V and 3 bases from J, with 10 bases in between. CDR3 residues: CASSITGYDYGYTF. CDR3 nucleotide sequence: TGTGCCAGTAGTATAACGGGATATGACTATGGCTACACCTTC.

In its sample, this clone was seen once. The chain recombines TRBV18 with TRBJ1-1; D gene ambiguous. CDR3 length: 14 amino acids. Germline CDR1 is KGHSH and CDR2 is LQKENI. With 6 bases removed from V and 6 bases from J, the gap between germline ends came to 17 bases. The CDR3 region is CASSPKPEVAEAFF. As DNA, the CDR3 is TGTGCCAGCTCCCCAAAGCCGGAGGTCGCTGAAGCTTTCTTT.

The V gene is TRBV6-5, the J gene TRBJ2-1, with TRBD1 matching 9 bases. Germline V gene data show CDR1 as MNHEY and CDR2 as SVGAGI. This CDR3 is built from 12 residues. V shed 4 bases, J shed 12 bases, and the junction held 4 bases outside the gene matches. The chain's CDR3 is CASSSDRGGQFF. For the CDR3, the DNA is TGTGCCAGCAGTTCGGACAGGGGTGGGCAGTTCTTC.

This clone was detected only once. The J gene is TRBJ2-3, the V gene TRBV9; TRBD2 matches 7 bases. Germline assignment: CDR1 SGDLS and CDR2 YYNGEE. The CDR3 runs 16 residues. Losses at the gene ends were 0 bases for V and 0 bases for J; bases not matched to a gene: 4. CDR3 sequence (DNA): TGTGCCAGCAGCGTAGGTCCAGCGGGGAGCACAGATACGCAGTATTTT. The encoded protein is CASSVGPAGSTDTQYF. Based on the CDR3 plus reference TRBV9 and TRBJ2-3, the full variable domain is DSGVTQTPKHLITATGQRVTLRCSPRSGDLSVYWYQQSLDQGLQFLIQYYNGEERAKGNILERFSAQQFPDLHSELNLSSLELGDSALYFCASSVGPAGSTDTQYFGPGTRLTVL.

The rearrangement uses TRBV27 and TRBJ2-7; D perhaps matches TRBD1 (6 bases). The CDR3 is 15 residues long. Germline CDR1 and CDR2: MNHEY and SMNVEV (reference sequence). Between the trimmed V and J ends, which lost 7 bases and 4 bases, there was a span of 20 bases. The CDR3 DNA sequence: TGTGCCAGCACAGCTTCGGGGCAGGGGTCTTACGAGCAGTACTTC. Protein sequence: CASTASGQGSYEQYF.

V and J are TRBV18 and TRBJ1-5, with 11 bases lining up with TRBD1. Losses at the gene ends were 3 bases for V and 2 bases for J; bases not matched to a gene: 3. The CDR3 consists of 16 residues. CDR1 and CDR2 (germline): KGHSH, LQKENI. The DNA for the CDR3 is TGTGCCAGCTCACCGGGACAGGGGGATGGCAATCAGCCCCAGCATTTT. As protein: CASSPGQGDGNQPQHF.

V is TRBV9 and J is TRBJ2-2; D call uncertain. The V gene's germline CDR1 is SGDLS and CDR2 YYNGEE. This CDR3 is 14 amino acids long. The V end lost 6 bases, the J end lost 0 bases, and 9 bases lay between the germline ends. The chain's CDR3 is CASTWTANTGELFF. In DNA form, the CDR3 reads TGTGCCAGCACCTGGACGGCGAACACCGGGGAGCTGTTTTTT.

The V call is TRBV6-5, the J call TRBJ1-3, with D possibly matching TRBD1 (5 bases). CDR3 length equals 15 residues. CDR1 and CDR2 from the germline V gene are MNHEY and SVGAGI. The V end was cut by 7 bases, the J end by 2 bases, with 15 bases between. CDR3 sequence: CASTRGVSAGNTIYF. CDR3 sequence (DNA): TGTGCCAGCACCAGAGGGGTTTCCGCTGGAAACACCATATATTTT.

The V gene is TRBV6-5, the J gene TRBJ2-7; 12 bases fit TRBD1. Germline V lookup: CDR1 MNHEY, CDR2 SVGAGI. Trimming at V came to 6 bases and at J to 6 bases, leaving 6 bases not matched to a gene. The CDR3 is made up of 14 amino acids. CDR3 in DNA: TGTGCCAGCAGGGGCCGGGACAGGGGGCTCGAGCAGTACGTC. Protein product: CASRGRDRGLEQYV.

The chain recombines TRBV6-5 with TRBJ1-6, with D uncertain. Trimming stripped 4 bases from V and 7 bases from J, with 17 bases between. This CDR3 has 16 residues. The germline gives CDR1 MNHEY, CDR2 SVGAGI. The CDR3 reads CASSSWGGHGNSPLHF. As DNA, the CDR3 is TGTGCCAGCAGTTCCTGGGGAGGCCACGGGAATTCACCCCTCCACTTT.

This clone has just a few counts. CDR3 sequence (DNA): TGTGCCAGCAGTTTAGTAGGCGGGCGCTATGGCTACACCTTC. Encoded protein: CASSLVGGRYGYTF. The chain recombines TRBV6-4 with TRBJ1-2; D ambiguous. The V end lost 5 bases, the J end lost 4 bases, and 14 bases lay between the germline ends. The germline V gene has CDR1 MRHNA and CDR2 SNTAGT. The length of the CDR3 is 14 residues.

Concerning this clone: This sample also contains other DNA sequences that code for the same CDR3. The rearrangement uses TRBV6-6 and TRBJ1-6, with 10 positions matching TRBD1. The CDR3 contains 14 residues. V was pared by 4 bases and J by 10 bases, with 4 bases of the junction left unmatched. The V gene's germline CDR1 is MNHNY and CDR2 SVGAGI (reference sequence). CDR3 region: CASSLGQGGSPLHF. For the CDR3, the DNA is TGTGCCAGCAGTTTAGGACAGGGGGGCTCACCCCTCCACTTT.

The chain uses TRBV5-1 and TRBJ1-1; unclear D gene. The CDR3 runs to 14 residues. Trimming cost V 0 bases and J 1 base, with 7 bases left between them. Per germline, CDR1 SGHRS and CDR2 YFSETQ. The CDR3: CASSLAWENTEAFF. As DNA, the CDR3 is TGCGCCAGCAGCTTGGCGTGGGAGAACACTGAAGCTTTCTTT.

This clone was seen just once. V gene TRBV5-1 combines with J gene TRBJ2-5; no definite D call. In germline, CDR1 is SGHRS, CDR2 YFSETQ. The CDR3 spans 14 residues. V lost 3 bases and J lost 2, with 11 bases in between. CDR3 protein: CASSSGVLQETQYF. CDR3 in DNA: TGCGCCAGCAGCTCCGGAGTTTTACAAGAGACCCAGTACTTC.

The V and J genes are TRBV10-3 and TRBJ2-2, with D unresolved. The germline V and J ends were trimmed by 7 bases and 2 bases, with 5 bases remaining between them. The CDR3 consists of 12 residues. The germline CDR1 and CDR2 sequences are ENHRY and SYGVKD. CDR3 bases: TGTGCCATCAAAGACAACACCGGGGAGCTGTTTTTT. Its protein is CAIKDNTGELFF.

V and J are TRBV11-2 and TRBJ2-1, with D tentatively TRBD2 (5 bases). Between the trimmed V and J ends, which lost 1 base and 10 bases, there was a span of 17 bases. There are 15 residues in the CDR3. Germline values: CDR1 SGHAT, CDR2 FQNNGV. CDR3 sequence reads: CASSLVLVGGGEQFF. DNA for the CDR3: TGTGCCAGCAGCTTAGTTCTAGTAGGCGGCGGGGAGCAGTTCTTC.

The chain carries TRBV29-1 and TRBJ1-1; the D is unclear. V lost 0 bases and J lost 5, with 16 bases in between. Germline V gives CDR1 SQVTM, CDR2 ANQGSEA. The CDR3 consists of 15 residues. CDR3 nucleotides: TGCAGCGTTGAAGATTGGAGCCGTTCGAGGACTGAAGCTTTCTTT. Protein sequence: CSVEDWSRSRTEAFF. Filled out from reference TRBV29-1 and TRBJ1-1, the complete variable domain reads SAVISQKPSRDICQRGTSLTIQCQVDSQVTMMFWYRQQPGQSLTLIATANQGSEATYESGFVIDKFPISRPNLTFSTLTVSNMSPEDSSIYLCSVEDWSRSRTEAFFGQGTRLTVV.

The chain employs TRBV5-8 and TRBJ2-5; D possibly matches TRBD1 or TRBD2 (6 bases each). The V gene's germline CDR1 is SGHTS and CDR2 YDEGEE. Trimming removed 3 bases at V and 2 bases at J, with 17 bases between. The CDR3 loop spans 16 amino acids. The CDR3 reads CASSSGMGGLQETQYF. The CDR3 coding sequence is TGTGCCAGCAGCTCGGGAATGGGGGGCCTTCAAGAGACCCAGTACTTC.

The rearrangement links TRBV6-6 to TRBJ2-1; either TRBD1 or TRBD2 may fit D (5 bases each). In germline, CDR1 is MNHNY, CDR2 SVGAGI (reference sequence). This CDR3 spans 12 amino acids. Between the trimmed V and J ends, which lost 4 bases and 8 bases, there was a span of 9 bases. The CDR3, as DNA: TGTGCCAGCAGTTTTCGGGGCGATGAGCAGTTCTTC. It encodes CASSFRGDEQFF.

This clone was found once. The V call is TRBV11-2, the J call TRBJ1-1; 9 bases agree with TRBD1. The trim removed 5 bases at V and 0 bases at J, leaving 1 base unmatched. This CDR3 is built from 14 residues. CDR1 and CDR2 from the germline V gene are SGHAT and FQNNGV. CDR3 nucleotides: TGTGCCAGCAGCAGGGACAGGGTGAACACTGAAGCTTTCTTT. This translates into CASSRDRVNTEAFF. Full variable domain (outside the CDR3, taken from reference TRBV11-2 and TRBJ1-1): EAGVAQSPRYKIIEKRQSVAFWCNPISGHATLYWYQQILGQGPKLLIQFQNNGVVDDSQLPKDRFSAERLKGVDSTLKIQPAKLEDSAVYLCASSRDRVNTEAFFGQGTRLTVV.

This chain uses TRBV2 with TRBJ2-1, with TRBD1 as a possible D gene (6 bases). Germline V CDR1 and CDR2: SNHLY, FYNNEI. Trimming took 9 bases from V and 3 from J, leaving 12 bases between them. There are 13 residues in the CDR3. CDR3 protein: CARATGDYNEQFF. CDR3 sequence (DNA): TGTGCCAGAGCGACAGGAGACTACAATGAGCAGTTCTTC.

This clone was counted a few times. The genes are TRBV6-5 and TRBJ2-5; D may be TRBD2 (7 bases). Germline-derived CDR1 and CDR2 are MNHEY and SVGAGI. V was pared by 8 bases and J by 2 bases, with 21 bases between. CDR3 length: 16 amino acids. The CDR3 DNA reads as TGTGCCAGCGGTTCTTTATTGGGGGGGGCACAAGAGACCCAGTACTTC. Protein sequence: CASGSLLGGAQETQYF.

The rearrangement links TRBV19 to TRBJ2-5; 10 bases fit TRBD2. The CDR3 has 14 residues. J lost 9 bases, V lost 5 bases, and 9 bases had no gene match. In germline, CDR1 is LNHDA, CDR2 SQIVND (reference sequence). The CDR3 coding sequence is TGTGCCAGTAGTCCCAGCCTAGCGGGGGCCGCCCAGTACTTC. Translating gives CASSPSLAGAAQYF.

About this clone: The junction and the germline gene differ at one end; a read error may be behind it. This chain links TRBV2 with TRBJ1-6, with a tentative D call TRBD1 (5 bases). Germline assignment: CDR1 SNHLY and CDR2 FYNNEI. The CDR3 loop spans 12 amino acids. In DNA, the CDR3 is TGTGCCAGCAGCGAAGACAGACTCACCCTCCACTTT. Protein product: CASSEDRLTLHF.

The V gene is TRBV25-1, the J gene TRBJ2-2; TRBD1 is a possible D gene (5 bases). CDR3 length equals 13 residues. The germline V gene has CDR1 MGHDK and CDR2 SYGVNS. V was pared by 8 bases and J by 2 bases, with 9 bases between. For the CDR3, the DNA is TGTGCCAGCGGCAGGGCCAACACCGGGGAGCTGTTTTTT. This gives the protein CASGRANTGELFF. Using reference TRBV25-1 and TRBJ2-2 for the parts outside the CDR3, the full variable domain is EADIYQTPRYLVIGTGKKITLECSQTMGHDKMYWYQQDPGMELHLIHYSYGVNSTEKGDLSSESTVSRIRTEHFPLTLESARPSHTSQYLCASGRANTGELFFGEGSRLTVL.

The chain links TRBV6-5 to TRBJ2-3, with D unclear. Germline CDR1 and CDR2: MNHEY and SVGAGI. Trimming cost V 6 bases and J 0 bases, with 7 bases left between them. This CDR3 region has 13 residues. The DNA of the CDR3 is TGTGCCAGCAGAATACACAGCACAGATACGCAGTATTTT. This gives the protein CASRIHSTDTQYF.